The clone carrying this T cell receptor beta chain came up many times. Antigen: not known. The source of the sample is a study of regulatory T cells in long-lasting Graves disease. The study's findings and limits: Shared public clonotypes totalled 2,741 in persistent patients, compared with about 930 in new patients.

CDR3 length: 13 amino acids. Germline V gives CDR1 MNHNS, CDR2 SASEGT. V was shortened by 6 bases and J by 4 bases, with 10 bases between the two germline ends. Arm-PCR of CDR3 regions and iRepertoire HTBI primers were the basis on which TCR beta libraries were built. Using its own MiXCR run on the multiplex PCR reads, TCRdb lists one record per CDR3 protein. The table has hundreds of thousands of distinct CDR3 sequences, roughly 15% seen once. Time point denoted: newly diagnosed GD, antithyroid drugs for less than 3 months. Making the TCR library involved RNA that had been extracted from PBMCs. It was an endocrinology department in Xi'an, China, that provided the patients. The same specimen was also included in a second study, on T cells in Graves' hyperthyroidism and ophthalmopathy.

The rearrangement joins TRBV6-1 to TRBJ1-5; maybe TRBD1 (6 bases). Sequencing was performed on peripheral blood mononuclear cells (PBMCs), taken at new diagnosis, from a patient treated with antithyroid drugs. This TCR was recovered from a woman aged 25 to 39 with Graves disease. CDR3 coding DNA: TGTGCCAGCAGACGGACAGAGAATCAGCCCCAGCATTTT. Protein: CASRRTENQPQHF.